Given below is one T cell receptor beta chain in context. The PCR was carried out with 60 Vbeta primers and 13 Jbeta primers. The assay was immunoSEQ multiplex PCR, and TCRdb's table has in-frame clones only and misses some. The sample has some 150,000 clones, almost 85% seen once. The data were taken from a study of cytomegalovirus exposure and HLA in healthy donors. The sequenced sample consisted of PBMCs. The clonotype was recovered from a man aged 25 to 40 in good health and CMV-seropositive.

CDR3 region: CASSPGGPPYFGYTF. DNA for the CDR3: TGTGCCAGCAGCCCGGGGGGACCCCCGTATTTTGGCTACACCTTC. V usage is TRBV7-2 and J usage is TRBJ1-2, with D possibly matching TRBD1 (5 bases). V was shortened by 5 bases and J by 7 bases, with 20 bases between the two germline ends. Germline V gene data show CDR1 as SGHTA and CDR2 as FQGNSA. The CDR3 has 15 amino acids.